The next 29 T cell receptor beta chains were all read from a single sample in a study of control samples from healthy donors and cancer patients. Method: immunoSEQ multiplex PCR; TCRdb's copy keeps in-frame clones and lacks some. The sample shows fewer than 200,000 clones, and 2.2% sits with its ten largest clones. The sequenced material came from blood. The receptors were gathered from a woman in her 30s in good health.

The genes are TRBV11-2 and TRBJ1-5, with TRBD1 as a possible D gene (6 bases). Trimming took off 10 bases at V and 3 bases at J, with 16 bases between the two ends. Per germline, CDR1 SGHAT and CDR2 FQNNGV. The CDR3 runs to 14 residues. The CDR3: CATSGGGDNQPQHF. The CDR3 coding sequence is TGTGCCACTTCGGGAGGGGGAGACAATCAGCCCCAGCATTTT.

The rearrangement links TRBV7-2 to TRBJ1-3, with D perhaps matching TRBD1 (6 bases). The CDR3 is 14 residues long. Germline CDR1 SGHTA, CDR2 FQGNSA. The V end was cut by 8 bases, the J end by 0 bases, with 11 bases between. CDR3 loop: CASARGVSGNTIYF. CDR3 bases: TGTGCCAGCGCGAGGGGGGTCTCTGGAAACACCATATATTTT.

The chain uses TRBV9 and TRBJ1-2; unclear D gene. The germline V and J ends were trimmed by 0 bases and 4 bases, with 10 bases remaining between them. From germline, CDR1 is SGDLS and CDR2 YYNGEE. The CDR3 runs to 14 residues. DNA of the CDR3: TGTGCCAGCAGCGTAGTCGGACTCGGCTATGGCTACACCTTC. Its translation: CASSVVGLGYGYTF.

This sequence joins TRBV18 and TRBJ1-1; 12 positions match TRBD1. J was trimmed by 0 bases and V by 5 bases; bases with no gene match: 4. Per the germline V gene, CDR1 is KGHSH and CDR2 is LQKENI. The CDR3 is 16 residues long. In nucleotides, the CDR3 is TGTGCCAGCTCAAGGGACAGGGGGCTTGTGAACACTGAAGCTTTCTTT. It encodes CASSRDRGLVNTEAFF.

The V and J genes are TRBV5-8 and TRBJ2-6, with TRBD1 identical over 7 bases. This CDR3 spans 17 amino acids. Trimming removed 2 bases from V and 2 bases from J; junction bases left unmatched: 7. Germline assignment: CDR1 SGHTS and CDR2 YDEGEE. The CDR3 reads CASSFRGTAAGANVLTF. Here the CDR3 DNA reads TGTGCCAGCAGCTTCAGGGGGACGGCGGCTGGGGCCAACGTCCTGACTTTC.

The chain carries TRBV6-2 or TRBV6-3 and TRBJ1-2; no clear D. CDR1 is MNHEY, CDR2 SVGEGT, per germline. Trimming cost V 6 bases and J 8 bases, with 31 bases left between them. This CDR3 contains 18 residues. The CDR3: CASSPTPDEAIMSVGYTF. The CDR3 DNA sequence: TGTGCCAGCAGCCCGACCCCAGATGAGGCGATTATGTCCGTGGGCTACACCTTC.

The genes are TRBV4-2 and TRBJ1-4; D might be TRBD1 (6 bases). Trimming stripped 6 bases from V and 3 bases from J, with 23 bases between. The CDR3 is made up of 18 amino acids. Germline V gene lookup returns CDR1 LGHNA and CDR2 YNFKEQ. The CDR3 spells CASRTKGQTLTANEKLFF. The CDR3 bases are TGTGCCAGCAGGACCAAAGGACAGACTTTAACGGCTAATGAAAAACTGTTTTTT.

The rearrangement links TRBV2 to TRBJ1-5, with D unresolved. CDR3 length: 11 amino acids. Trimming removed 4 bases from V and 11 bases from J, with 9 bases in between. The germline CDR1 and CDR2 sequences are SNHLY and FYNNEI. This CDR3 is CASSVAAAQHF. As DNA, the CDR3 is TGTGCCAGCAGTGTCGCAGCAGCCCAGCATTTT.

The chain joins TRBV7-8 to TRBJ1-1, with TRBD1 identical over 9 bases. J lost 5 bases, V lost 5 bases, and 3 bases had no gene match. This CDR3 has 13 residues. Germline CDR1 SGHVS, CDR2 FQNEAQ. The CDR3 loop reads CASSHGQGTEAFF. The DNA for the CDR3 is TGTGCCAGCAGCCACGGACAGGGGACTGAAGCTTTCTTT.

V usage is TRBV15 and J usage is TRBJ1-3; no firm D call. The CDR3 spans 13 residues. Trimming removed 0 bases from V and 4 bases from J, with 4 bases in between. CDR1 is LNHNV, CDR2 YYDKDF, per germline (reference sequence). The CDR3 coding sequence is TGTGCCACCAGCAGAGATTCGGGAAACACCATATATTTT. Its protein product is CATSRDSGNTIYF.

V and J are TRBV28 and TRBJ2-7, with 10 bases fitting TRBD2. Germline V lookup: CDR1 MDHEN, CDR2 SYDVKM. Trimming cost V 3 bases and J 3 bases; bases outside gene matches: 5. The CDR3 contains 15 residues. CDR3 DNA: TGTGCCAGCAGTTTTCCCTGGACTAGCGGCTACGAGCAGTACTTC. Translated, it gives CASSFPWTSGYEQYF.

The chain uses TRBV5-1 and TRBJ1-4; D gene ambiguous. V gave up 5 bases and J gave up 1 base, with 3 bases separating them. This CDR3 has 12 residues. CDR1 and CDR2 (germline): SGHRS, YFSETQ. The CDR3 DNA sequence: TGCGCCAGCAGGGAAACTAATGAAAAACTGTTTTTT. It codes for CASRETNEKLFF.

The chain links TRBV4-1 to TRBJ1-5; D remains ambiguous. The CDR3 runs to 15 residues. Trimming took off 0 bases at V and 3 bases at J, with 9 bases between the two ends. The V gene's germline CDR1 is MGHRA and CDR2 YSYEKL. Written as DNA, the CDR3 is TGCGCCAGCAGCCAAGACAGGCGGCTCAATCAGCCCCAGCATTTT. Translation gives CASSQDRRLNQPQHF.

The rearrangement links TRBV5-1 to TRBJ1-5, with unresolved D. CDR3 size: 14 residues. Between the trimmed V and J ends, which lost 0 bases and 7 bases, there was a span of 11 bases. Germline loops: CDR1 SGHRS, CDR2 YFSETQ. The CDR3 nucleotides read TGCGCCAGCAGCTTGGCCGGTAGTGGGCAGCCCCAGCATTTT. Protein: CASSLAGSGQPQHF.

The CDR3 spells CASSYFGTGKDTQYF. CDR3 DNA sequence: TGTGCCAGCAGTTATTTCGGGACAGGGAAGGATACGCAGTATTTT. This chain links TRBV6-5 with TRBJ2-3, with TRBD1 matching over 9 bases. V lost 3 bases to trimming and J lost 6 bases; unmatched junction nucleotides: 7. The germline V gene has CDR1 MNHEY and CDR2 SVGAGI. CDR3 size: 15 residues.

The CDR3 bases are TGCGCCAGCAGCCAAGATGTCAGGGGGAGTGATACGCAGTATTTT. Amino acids: CASSQDVRGSDTQYF. This chain joins TRBV4-3 and TRBJ2-3, with 7 bases identical to TRBD1. The CDR3 length is 15 residues. V lost 0 bases and J lost 6; bases outside the gene matches: 6. Germline CDR1 is LGHNA and CDR2 is YSLEER.

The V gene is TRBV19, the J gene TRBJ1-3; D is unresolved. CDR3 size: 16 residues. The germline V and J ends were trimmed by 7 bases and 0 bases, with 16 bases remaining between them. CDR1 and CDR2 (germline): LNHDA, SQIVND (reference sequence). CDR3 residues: CASIPPRAHSGNTIYF. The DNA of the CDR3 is TGTGCCAGTATCCCACCCCGGGCTCACTCTGGAAACACCATATATTTT.

Here the CDR3 reads CASSQDSRGRPLSENSPLHF. The DNA of the CDR3 is TGTGCCAGCAGCCAAGATTCGAGAGGGCGACCGCTTTCCGAAAATTCACCCCTCCACTTT. The rearrangement uses TRBV4-2 and TRBJ1-6, with D unresolved. Germline V CDR1 and CDR2: LGHNA, YNFKEQ. This CDR3 is 20 amino acids long. Trimming took off 0 bases at V and 7 bases at J, with 25 bases between the two ends.

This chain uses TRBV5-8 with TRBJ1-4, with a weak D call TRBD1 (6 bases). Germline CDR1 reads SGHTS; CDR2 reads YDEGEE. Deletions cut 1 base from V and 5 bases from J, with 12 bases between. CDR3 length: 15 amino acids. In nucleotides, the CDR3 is TGTGCCAGCAGCTTGAGTGGGAGGGGGAATGAAAAACTGTTTTTT. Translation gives CASSLSGRGNEKLFF.

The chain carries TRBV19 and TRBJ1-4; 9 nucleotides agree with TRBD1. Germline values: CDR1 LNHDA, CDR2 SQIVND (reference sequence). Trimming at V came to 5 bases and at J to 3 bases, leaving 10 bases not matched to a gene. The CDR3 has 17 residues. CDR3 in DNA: TGTGCCAGTAGTGTAATGAAACAGGGGGCGGCTAATGAAAAACTGTTTTTT. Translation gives CASSVMKQGAANEKLFF.

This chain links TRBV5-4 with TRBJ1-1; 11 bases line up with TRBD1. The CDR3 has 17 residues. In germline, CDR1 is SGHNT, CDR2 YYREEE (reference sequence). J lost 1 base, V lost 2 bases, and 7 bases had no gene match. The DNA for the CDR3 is TGTGCCAGCAGCTTCGCCGGGACAGGGGGTTGGAACACTGAAGCTTTCTTT. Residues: CASSFAGTGGWNTEAFF.

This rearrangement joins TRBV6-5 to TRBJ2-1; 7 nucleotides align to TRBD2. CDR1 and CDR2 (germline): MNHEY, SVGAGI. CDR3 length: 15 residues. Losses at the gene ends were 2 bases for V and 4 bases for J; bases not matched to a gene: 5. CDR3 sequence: CASSYEAGVYNEQFF. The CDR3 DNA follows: TGTGCCAGCAGTTACGAGGCGGGGGTATACAATGAGCAGTTCTTC.

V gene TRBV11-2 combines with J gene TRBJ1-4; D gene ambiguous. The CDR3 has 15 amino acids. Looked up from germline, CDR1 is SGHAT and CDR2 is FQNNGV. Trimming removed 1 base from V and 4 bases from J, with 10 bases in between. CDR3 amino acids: CASSLGGGFNEKLFF. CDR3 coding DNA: TGTGCCAGCAGCTTAGGTGGAGGGTTTAATGAAAAACTGTTTTTT.

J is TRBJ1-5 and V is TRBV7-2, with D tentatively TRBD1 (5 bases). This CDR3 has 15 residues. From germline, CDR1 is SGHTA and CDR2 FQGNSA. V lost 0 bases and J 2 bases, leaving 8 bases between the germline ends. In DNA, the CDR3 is TGTGCCAGCAGCTTAGCGCTAGGGGGCAATCAGCCCCAGCATTTT. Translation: CASSLALGGNQPQHF.

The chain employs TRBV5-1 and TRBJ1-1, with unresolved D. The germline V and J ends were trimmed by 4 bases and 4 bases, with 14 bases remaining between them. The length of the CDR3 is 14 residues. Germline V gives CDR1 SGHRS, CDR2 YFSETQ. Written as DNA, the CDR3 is TGCGCCAGCAGCCCCGGGGAGGCGAGCACTGAAGCTTTCTTT. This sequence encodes CASSPGEASTEAFF.

As DNA, the CDR3 is TGTGCCAGCAGTTACAGGACAGGCTCCTACAATGAGCAGTTCTTC. It specifies CASSYRTGSYNEQFF. The chain uses TRBV6-5 and TRBJ2-1; 7 bases map to TRBD1. The CDR3 covers 15 residues. CDR1 is MNHEY and CDR2 is SVGAGI in the germline V gene. V gave up 2 bases and J gave up 0 bases; unmatched junction bases: 1.

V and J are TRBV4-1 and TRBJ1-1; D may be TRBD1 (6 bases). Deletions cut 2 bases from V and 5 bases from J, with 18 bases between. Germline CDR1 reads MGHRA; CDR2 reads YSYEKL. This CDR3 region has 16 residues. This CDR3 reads CASSQQGGRGRTEAFF. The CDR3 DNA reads TGCGCCAGCAGCCAACAAGGAGGCAGGGGAAGGACTGAAGCTTTCTTT.

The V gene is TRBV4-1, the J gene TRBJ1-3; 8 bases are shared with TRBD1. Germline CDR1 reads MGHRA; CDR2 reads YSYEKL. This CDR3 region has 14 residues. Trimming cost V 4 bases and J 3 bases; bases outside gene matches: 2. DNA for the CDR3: TGCGCCAGCAGCCCGACAGGGGTTGGAAACACCATATATTTT. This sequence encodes CASSPTGVGNTIYF.

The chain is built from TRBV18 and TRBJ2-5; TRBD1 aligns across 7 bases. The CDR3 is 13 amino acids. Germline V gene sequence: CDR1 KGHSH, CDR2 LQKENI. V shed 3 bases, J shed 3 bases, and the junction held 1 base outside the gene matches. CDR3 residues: CASSPGTEETQYF. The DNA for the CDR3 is TGTGCCAGCTCACCGGGGACAGAAGAGACCCAGTACTTC.